This T cell receptor (beta chain) appears in the sequencing data of a study of T cells after yellow fever vaccination. With respect to this clonotype: Its antigen is unknown.

A universal primer site and UMIs were added as TCR cDNA was made by 5'RACE template switching. MiXCR, run by TCRdb on the 5' RACE reads, gives a single entry per CDR3 protein. The repertoire holds under 300,000 distinct CDR3 sequences, with less than 9% as singletons. Study conclusions and caveats: Secondary responses were weaker yet peaked faster, day 5 versus 15. Once the booster was given, most primary-vaccination clones reappeared, at roughly 96% for CD4 and roughly 86% for CD8.

V lost 3 bases and J lost 6, with 12 bases in between. In germline, CDR1 is SGHKS, CDR2 YYEKEE (reference sequence). This CDR3 comprises 13 residues. The sequencing here drew on CD4+ T cells sorted from PBMCs, taken 15 days after the yellow fever booster vaccination. The chain combines TRBV5-5 with TRBJ2-5; TRBD1 might be the D (6 bases). This receptor was identified in a man under 40 who received the YFV17D yellow fever vaccine. Here the CDR3 reads CASSSGQWKTQYF. CDR3 bases: TGTGCCAGCAGCTCCGGACAGTGGAAGACCCAGTACTTC.